These T cell receptor beta chains were read from a single sample in a study of blood T cell repertoires in COVID-19. The protocol was immunoSEQ multiplex PCR, while the TCRdb copy is restricted to in-frame clones and leaves out a portion. The table has hundreds of thousands of clones, 88% seen once; the top ten hold around 3%. Sequenced input: PBMCs or T cells enriched from blood (not recorded which). These TCRs come from a woman in her fifties or sixties who had recovered from COVID-19. Both conserved end residues are trimmed from each CDR3.

V gene: TRBV7-9; J gene: TRBJ2-7; CDR3 protein: ASSSQGVQY
V gene: TRBV18; J gene: TRBJ2-3; CDR3 protein: ASSGTSAYTDTQY
V gene: TRBV30; J gene: TRBJ1-5; CDR3 protein: AWSVQTGGYQPQH
V gene: TRBV29-1; J gene: TRBJ2-5; CDR3 protein: SGKAGGGQETQY
V gene: TRBV2; J gene: TRBJ1-1; CDR3 protein: ASSGLTGGHTEAF
V gene: TRBV5-1; J gene: TRBJ2-1; CDR3 protein: ASSRPGTGVNEQF
V gene: TRBV4-3; J gene: TRBJ2-2; CDR3 protein: ASSQSGIGELF
V gene: TRBV5-1; J gene: TRBJ2-5; CDR3 protein: ASSLALQTATGTQY
V gene: TRBV7-2; J gene: TRBJ1-1; CDR3 protein: ASSTRTGTFDTEAF
V gene: TRBV19; J gene: TRBJ1-6; CDR3 protein: ASQPATGSPLH
V gene: TRBV4-1; J gene: TRBJ2-4; CDR3 protein: ASSQDTRGRGIQY
V gene: TRBV28; J gene: TRBJ2-3; CDR3 protein: ASTLSVVGSTDTQY
V gene: TRBV14; J gene: TRBJ2-7; CDR3 protein: ASSQAWAGNEQY
V gene: TRBV7-9; J gene: TRBJ1-4; CDR3 protein: ASSADRGNEKLF
V gene: TRBV6-5; J gene: TRBJ1-2; CDR3 protein: ASSYSAGNYGYT
V gene: TRBV2; J gene: TRBJ2-7; CDR3 protein: ASSVSGNSYEQY
V gene: TRBV19; J gene: TRBJ1-3; CDR3 protein: ASSIGGIYSGNTIY
V gene: TRBV10-3; J gene: TRBJ1-3; CDR3 protein: AINRDRGSGNTIY
V gene: TRBV19; J gene: TRBJ1-5; CDR3 protein: ASSIDSSTQPQH
V gene: TRBV4-3; J gene: TRBJ1-2; CDR3 protein: ASSQGRNYGYT
V gene: TRBV7-9; J gene: TRBJ2-2; CDR3 protein: ASSLEKRGELF
V gene: TRBV2; J gene: TRBJ1-3; CDR3 protein: ASSTGQGNTIY
V gene: TRBV5-1; J gene: TRBJ1-4; CDR3 protein: ASSLAGANEKLF
V gene: TRBV6-5; J gene: TRBJ2-1; CDR3 protein: ASSYDRGLVEQF
V gene: TRBV6-5; J gene: TRBJ1-4; CDR3 protein: ASSYLILPTNEKLF
V gene: TRBV28; J gene: TRBJ1-1; CDR3 protein: ASTISGGYTEAF
V gene: TRBV7-6; J gene: TRBJ2-1; CDR3 protein: ASSTRLAGGYNEQF
V gene: TRBV7-2; J gene: TRBJ1-4; CDR3 protein: ASSLGSATNEKLF
V gene: TRBV28; J gene: TRBJ2-7; CDR3 protein: ASSPATSGSDEQY
V gene: TRBV21-1; J gene: TRBJ1-1; CDR3 protein: ASSKNPRGGGRNTEAF
V gene: TRBV19; J gene: TRBJ2-5; CDR3 protein: ASSIGTGPETQY
V gene: TRBV19; J gene: TRBJ1-1; CDR3 protein: ASSWDRVAEAF
V gene: TRBV7-8; J gene: TRBJ1-2; CDR3 protein: ASSPTGQVYGYT
V gene: TRBV12-5; J gene: TRBJ2-1; CDR3 protein: ASGLVQGLKSNEQF
V gene: TRBV19; J gene: TRBJ1-5; CDR3 protein: ASMGSQRPQH
V gene: TRBV4-2; J gene: TRBJ2-5; CDR3 protein: ASSQTQRETQY
V gene: TRBV27; J gene: TRBJ2-1; CDR3 protein: ASSPKGTSGIYNEQF
V gene: TRBV19; J gene: TRBJ2-1; CDR3 protein: ASSMQYTYNEQF
V gene: TRBV7-2; J gene: TRBJ1-6; CDR3 protein: ASSLSGETPLH
V gene: TRBV6-2/TRBV6-3; J gene: TRBJ2-1; CDR3 protein: ASSDPVSEEF
V gene: TRBV28; J gene: TRBJ2-5; CDR3 protein: ASSPRGRIQETQY
V gene: TRBV4-1; J gene: TRBJ2-1; CDR3 protein: ASSQSRSNEQF
V gene: TRBV11-2; J gene: TRBJ2-1; CDR3 protein: ASSLEQTNNEQF
V gene: TRBV19; J gene: TRBJ1-5; CDR3 protein: ASCIRGINQPQH
V gene: TRBV4-2; J gene: TRBJ2-2; CDR3 protein: ASSQDVSGRALTGELF